A single TCR beta chain is shown here with its context. The clone's antigen remains unknown. The junction departs from the called germline gene at one end, perhaps through a read error. TCR beta CDR3 regions were amplified from RNA transcripts. The first round of RT-PCR for the TCR CDR3 was performed with the HTBI primer set and the Qiagen OneStep RT-PCR kit. The libraries were constructed in a second round of multiplex PCR and then size-selected and purified. Sequencing of the libraries was done on an Illumina HiSeq2000 using paired-end 100 bp reads. The source study handled its data this way. Raw data were processed with SOAPnuke, discarding reads with adapters, uncalled bases, mean Phred below 15, or no exact constant-primer or identifier match. COPE v1.2.5 was used to merge the high-quality paired reads, and each unique nucleotide sequence was defined as a clonotype. MiTCR v1.1 was used to align the clonotypes against IMGT TRBV, TRBD and TRBJ reference segments. The analysis was restricted to V-J combinations with a frequency above 0.0001, which together covered 99.2% of the repertoires. The TCS score was defined as F50 (clonal expansion) divided by E x V (chaos), with BLOSUM62-based TCRdist calculated between CDR3 peptides within each V-J. Welch's t-statistics and random forest reduced fewer than 600 V-J features to around 14, which were used in a naive Bayes classifier (R e1071). The similarity between thyroid and blood repertoires was quantified using the Morisita-Horn index. TCRdb trimmed public reads at Q25 via fastp, called clones via MiXCR and kept in-frame beta chains. Rows merge per CDR3 protein into single entries with the most common DNA and genes. TCRdb, not the authors, supplied the V and J calls. This sample gives nearly 750,000 distinct CDR3 sequences in total; just over 35% of them show up just once. The ten top clones hold 31% of the sample.

This entry belongs to a study of T cells in Graves' hyperthyroidism and ophthalmopathy (dated by TCRdb to between 2018 and 2020). Background on the whole study: Peripheral blood samples were taken at initial diagnosis, before any treatment was given. In about 6 Graves' hyperthyroidism patients, the study also compared T-cell repertoires from thyroid tissue with T-cell repertoires from blood. After blood sampling, hyperthyroidism patients were treated with methimazole at a starting dose of 30 mg daily, and ophthalmopathy patients were treated with high-dose intravenous methylprednisolone. Prospective prediction of ophthalmopathy was tested in an independent validation cohort consisting of 18 to 20 hyperthyroidism patients and more than 15 patients who later progressed to ophthalmopathy. To identify TCR V-J signatures that set the groups apart, the researchers used a discovery cohort of 100 patients, made up of 40 to 45 with Graves' ophthalmopathy and 57 with stable Graves' hyperthyroidism. The roughly 91 discovery patients were randomly divided into training and test sets at a 7:3 ratio. The paper describes TCR Vbeta CDR3 sequencing of 120 to 150 peripheral blood samples, made up of 43 ophthalmopathy patients, some 80 hyperthyroidism patients and 17 progressor patients.

What the authors observed across the whole study: A 13 V-J signature model separated ophthalmopathy from stable hyperthyroidism, with about 90% sensitivity and 81.08% specificity in cross-validation and 80%/75% in testing. No statistical method was used to set the sample size in advance, and investigators knew the group allocation. In validation, progression to ophthalmopathy was predicted by the model with 70.59% sensitivity and roughly 76% specificity, a median of about 6.4 months before onset. Most expanded thyroid clonotypes (frequency above 0.001) were also found in blood, which suggests that blood repertoires may mirror thyroid immune responses.

The CDR3 spans 13 residues, from the cysteine through the phenylalanine. Solely the CDR3 DNA is kept, with 39 bases framed from the first base. The germline V gene encodes CDR1 DFQATT and CDR2 SNEGSKA (reference sequence). Stable Graves' hyperthyroidism was defined as the absence of progression to ophthalmopathy over 18 months of follow-up. The hyperthyroidism patients were between 18 and 65 years old and newly diagnosed, with a disease duration of less than 2 months. Patients with uncontrolled infections, other autoimmune diseases, pregnancy or lactation were excluded. Diagnoses relied on clinical symptoms, serum thyroxine and TRAb, thyroid ultrasound and orbital computed tomography. Ficoll-Paque density gradient centrifugation was used to isolate PBMCs from around 9.1 ml of fresh peripheral blood. Trizol reagent was used to extract total RNA, and RNA quality was then checked on an Agilent 2100 Bioanalyzer.

The sequencing sample was made of blood. This receptor chain uses TRBV20-1 and TRBJ1-2; there is no confident call for the D gene. The TCR comes from a woman in her 40s with Graves' hyperthyroidism. This receptor has the CDR3 CSAVDSTNYGHTF. Read as DNA, the sequence is TGCAGTGCTGTGGACTCTACTAACTATGGCCACACCTTC.